The rows below give T cell receptor beta chains drawn from one sample of a study of siplizumab effects on memory and regulatory T cells. Repertoires were generated with immunoSEQ multiplex PCR, while TCRdb's copy carries only in-frame clones and drops some. The table records about 56,000 clones, around 97% of them present only once. Sample: naive CD8+ T cells sorted from blood. The receptors were sampled from a human donor in good health. CDR3s include the opening cysteine and the closing phenylalanine or tryptophan. A D gene is named only where the DNA matches it firmly. Not all rows give a size; the values are once, few, many and, for expanded clones, a class.

d_gene: TRBD2; abundance: .; j_gene: TRBJ2-3; v_gene: TRBV4-1; CDR3aa: CASSQETASGSIDTQYF; CDR3nt: TGCGCCAGCAGCCAAGAGACGGCTAGCGGAAGCATAGATACGCAGTATTTT
d_gene: TRBD1; abundance: .; j_gene: TRBJ2-2; v_gene: TRBV19; CDR3aa: CASSHRGHDTGELFF; CDR3nt: TGTGCCAGTAGCCACAGGGGGCACGACACCGGGGAGCTGTTTTTT
d_gene: TRBD2; abundance: .; j_gene: TRBJ2-7; v_gene: TRBV9; CDR3aa: CASSVGLAGYEQYF; CDR3nt: TGTGCCAGCAGCGTCGGACTAGCGGGCTACGAGCAGTACTTC
d_gene: .; abundance: .; j_gene: TRBJ2-1; v_gene: TRBV29-1; CDR3aa: CSVVDGSSYNEQFF; CDR3nt: TGCAGCGTTGTTGACGGGAGCTCCTACAATGAGCAGTTCTTC
d_gene: .; abundance: .; j_gene: TRBJ2-7; v_gene: TRBV7-9; CDR3aa: CASTTENHYEQYF; CDR3nt: TGTGCCAGCACCACAGAGAACCACTACGAGCAGTACTTC
d_gene: TRBD1; abundance: once; j_gene: TRBJ1-2; v_gene: TRBV9; CDR3aa: CASSGTGRRYGYTF; CDR3nt: TGTGCCAGCAGTGGGACAGGTCGACGCTATGGCTACACCTTC
d_gene: .; abundance: .; j_gene: TRBJ2-3; v_gene: TRBV27; CDR3aa: CASSASPLGSTDTQYF; CDR3nt: TGTGCCAGCAGTGCAAGCCCACTGGGGAGTACAGATACGCAGTATTTT
d_gene: .; abundance: .; j_gene: TRBJ1-6; v_gene: TRBV30; CDR3aa: CAWSPSYNSPLHF; CDR3nt: TGTGCCTGGAGCCCCTCCTATAATTCACCCCTCCACTTT
d_gene: .; abundance: .; j_gene: TRBJ1-1; v_gene: TRBV11-3; CDR3aa: CASSAGVNTEAFF; CDR3nt: TGTGCCAGCAGCGCCGGGGTGAACACTGAAGCTTTCTTT
d_gene: TRBD2; abundance: .; j_gene: TRBJ2-7; v_gene: TRBV6-1; CDR3aa: CASLGEGFNEQYF; CDR3nt: TGTGCCAGCTTGGGGGAGGGATTCAACGAGCAGTACTTC
d_gene: .; abundance: .; j_gene: TRBJ2-6; v_gene: TRBV10-1; CDR3aa: CASSESTHTISGANVLTF; CDR3nt: TGCGCCAGCAGTGAGTCGACCCATACCATCTCCGGGGCCAACGTCCTGACTTTC
d_gene: .; abundance: .; j_gene: TRBJ1-5; v_gene: TRBV21-1; CDR3aa: CASSGRTGTILPQHF; CDR3nt: TGTGCCAGCAGCGGTCGGACAGGCACCATCTTGCCCCAGCATTTT
d_gene: .; abundance: .; j_gene: TRBJ2-2; v_gene: TRBV6-5; CDR3aa: CASSYSRETGELFF; CDR3nt: TGTGCCAGCAGTTACTCCCGTGAGACCGGGGAGCTGTTTTTT
d_gene: TRBD1; abundance: .; j_gene: TRBJ1-4; v_gene: TRBV19; CDR3aa: CASSEPPNQGGSNEKLFF; CDR3nt: TGTGCCAGTAGTGAACCGCCTAATCAGGGGGGGAGCAATGAAAAACTGTTTTTT
d_gene: .; abundance: .; j_gene: TRBJ1-3; v_gene: TRBV27; CDR3aa: CASSPIRGSGNTIYF; CDR3nt: TGTGCCAGCAGTCCCATTAGGGGTTCTGGAAACACCATATATTTT
d_gene: .; abundance: .; j_gene: TRBJ2-7; v_gene: TRBV13; CDR3aa: CASSRQSTSYEQYF; CDR3nt: TGTGCCAGCAGCCGCCAGAGTACTTCCTACGAGCAGTACTTC
d_gene: TRBD2; abundance: .; j_gene: TRBJ2-3; v_gene: TRBV7-9; CDR3aa: CASSEERDTDTQYF; CDR3nt: TGTGCCAGCAGCGAAGAGCGGGACACAGATACGCAGTATTTT
d_gene: TRBD2; abundance: .; j_gene: TRBJ2-1; v_gene: TRBV29-1; CDR3aa: CSGNPTSVHEQFF; CDR3nt: TGCAGCGGCAATCCCACTAGCGTACATGAGCAGTTCTTC
d_gene: .; abundance: .; j_gene: TRBJ2-7; v_gene: TRBV5-4; CDR3aa: CASSFGQTYEQYF; CDR3nt: TGTGCCAGCAGCTTCGGACAGACCTACGAGCAGTACTTC
d_gene: .; abundance: .; j_gene: TRBJ2-7; v_gene: TRBV11-3; CDR3aa: CASSLGPKAGGEQYF; CDR3nt: TGTGCCAGCAGCTTAGGCCCGAAGGCAGGTGGTGAGCAGTACTTC
d_gene: .; abundance: once; j_gene: TRBJ2-1; v_gene: TRBV4-1; CDR3aa: CASSLHQGGQGNEQFF; CDR3nt: TGCGCCAGCAGCCTCCATCAGGGGGGACAAGGAAATGAGCAGTTCTTC
d_gene: .; abundance: .; j_gene: TRBJ2-1; v_gene: TRBV28; CDR3aa: CASSLSRAIDNEQFF; CDR3nt: TGTGCCAGCAGTTTGTCTAGAGCGATCGACAATGAGCAGTTCTTC
d_gene: TRBD1; abundance: .; j_gene: TRBJ1-3; v_gene: TRBV9; CDR3aa: CASSSGQISGNTIYF; CDR3nt: TGTGCCAGCAGCTCGGGACAGATCTCTGGAAACACCATATATTTT
d_gene: .; abundance: .; j_gene: TRBJ1-3; v_gene: TRBV28; CDR3aa: CASSRASSGNTIYF; CDR3nt: TGTGCCAGCAGTCGGGCTTCGTCTGGAAACACCATATATTTT
d_gene: TRBD2; abundance: .; j_gene: TRBJ2-7; v_gene: TRBV28; CDR3aa: CASSPSGRAYEQYF; CDR3nt: TGTGCCAGCAGCCCGAGCGGGAGGGCCTACGAGCAGTACTTC
d_gene: TRBD2; abundance: .; j_gene: TRBJ2-1; v_gene: TRBV7-2; CDR3aa: CASSSGLAAYNEQFF; CDR3nt: TGTGCCAGCAGCTCGGGACTAGCGGCCTACAATGAGCAGTTCTTC
d_gene: .; abundance: .; j_gene: TRBJ2-3; v_gene: TRBV4-1; CDR3aa: CASSLNSGTDTQYF; CDR3nt: TGCGCCAGCAGCCTAAATTCGGGCACAGATACGCAGTATTTT
d_gene: TRBD1; abundance: .; j_gene: TRBJ1-1; v_gene: TRBV7-8; CDR3aa: CASRSTGGINTEAFF; CDR3nt: TGTGCCAGCAGATCTACAGGGGGAATTAACACTGAAGCTTTCTTT
d_gene: .; abundance: .; j_gene: TRBJ2-7; v_gene: TRBV5-1; CDR3aa: CASSLAGDWEQYF; CDR3nt: TGCGCCAGCAGCTTGGCGGGGGACTGGGAGCAGTACTTC
d_gene: TRBD2; abundance: .; j_gene: TRBJ2-5; v_gene: TRBV7-8; CDR3aa: CASSPSGGSETQYF; CDR3nt: TGTGCCAGCAGCCCCTCCGGGGGGTCCGAGACCCAGTACTTC
d_gene: .; abundance: .; j_gene: TRBJ2-7; v_gene: TRBV28; CDR3aa: CASSPIAYEQYF; CDR3nt: TGTGCCAGCAGTCCGATCGCATACGAGCAGTACTTC
d_gene: .; abundance: .; j_gene: TRBJ2-7; v_gene: TRBV29-1; CDR3aa: CSVVQRSSYEQYF; CDR3nt: TGCAGCGTTGTACAGAGGAGCTCCTACGAGCAGTACTTC
d_gene: .; abundance: .; j_gene: TRBJ1-1; v_gene: TRBV7-3; CDR3aa: CASSRGRIEAFF; CDR3nt: TGTGCCAGCAGCCGCGGACGGATTGAAGCTTTCTTT
d_gene: TRBD1; abundance: .; j_gene: TRBJ1-6; v_gene: TRBV7-9; CDR3aa: CASSQRDSDFGYNSPLHF; CDR3nt: TGTGCCAGCAGCCAAAGGGACAGCGACTTCGGCTATAATTCACCCCTCCACTTT
d_gene: .; abundance: .; j_gene: TRBJ2-1; v_gene: TRBV5-1; CDR3aa: CASSSAYNEQFF; CDR3nt: TGCGCCAGCAGCAGTGCCTACAATGAGCAGTTCTTC
d_gene: .; abundance: .; j_gene: TRBJ2-1; v_gene: TRBV4-3; CDR3aa: CASSQALGAWYNEQFF; CDR3nt: TGCGCCAGCAGCCAAGCGCTAGGGGCATGGTACAATGAGCAGTTCTTC
d_gene: .; abundance: .; j_gene: TRBJ1-1; v_gene: TRBV7-3; CDR3aa: CASSLNSGNTEAFF; CDR3nt: TGTGCCAGCAGCTTAAACAGCGGGAACACTGAAGCTTTCTTT
d_gene: .; abundance: .; j_gene: TRBJ2-3; v_gene: TRBV9; CDR3aa: CASSVLSADTQYF; CDR3nt: TGTGCCAGCAGCGTACTCAGCGCAGATACGCAGTATTTT
d_gene: TRBD2; abundance: once; j_gene: TRBJ2-3; v_gene: TRBV7-3; CDR3aa: CASSLIAGGPDTRYF; CDR3nt: TGTGCCAGCAGCTTAATAGCGGGAGGGCCAGATACGCGGTATTTT
d_gene: .; abundance: .; j_gene: TRBJ2-7; v_gene: TRBV30; CDR3aa: CACQFGGRSEQYF; CDR3nt: TGTGCCTGCCAGTTCGGAGGGAGATCCGAGCAGTACTTC
d_gene: TRBD2; abundance: .; j_gene: TRBJ2-1; v_gene: TRBV7-8; CDR3aa: CASSLYATSGSTYNEQFF; CDR3nt: TGTGCCAGCAGCTTATATGCAACTAGCGGGAGTACCTACAATGAGCAGTTCTTC
d_gene: .; abundance: .; j_gene: TRBJ2-7; v_gene: TRBV29-1; CDR3aa: CSVVVTYEQYF; CDR3nt: TGCAGCGTTGTCGTTACTTACGAGCAGTACTTC
d_gene: TRBD1; abundance: .; j_gene: TRBJ1-4; v_gene: TRBV4-1; CDR3aa: CASSQDFTGAPSEKLFF; CDR3nt: TGCGCCAGCAGCCAAGATTTCACAGGGGCGCCTAGTGAAAAACTGTTTTTT
d_gene: .; abundance: .; j_gene: TRBJ2-7; v_gene: TRBV7-9; CDR3aa: CASSRPGTHYEQYF; CDR3nt: TGTGCCAGCAGCCGACCGGGGACTCACTACGAGCAGTACTTC
d_gene: .; abundance: .; j_gene: TRBJ2-3; v_gene: TRBV7-9; CDR3aa: CASSPGDARESTDTQYF; CDR3nt: TGTGCCAGCAGCCCAGGGGATGCGCGGGAAAGCACAGATACGCAGTATTTT
d_gene: .; abundance: .; j_gene: TRBJ2-7; v_gene: TRBV19; CDR3aa: CASSTGSEQYF; CDR3nt: TGTGCCAGTAGTACCGGGAGCGAGCAGTACTTC
d_gene: TRBD2; abundance: once; j_gene: TRBJ2-7; v_gene: TRBV6-1; CDR3aa: CASSEFQTSGSYEQYF; CDR3nt: TGTGCCAGCAGTGAATTCCAGACTAGCGGATCCTACGAGCAGTACTTC
d_gene: .; abundance: .; j_gene: TRBJ2-7; v_gene: TRBV14; CDR3aa: CATSDRSSYEQYF; CDR3nt: TGTGCCACCTCCGACAGGAGCTCCTACGAGCAGTACTTC
d_gene: .; abundance: once; j_gene: TRBJ2-3; v_gene: TRBV6-1; CDR3aa: CASSAYTDTQYF; CDR3nt: TGTGCCAGCAGTGCCTACACAGATACGCAGTATTTT
d_gene: TRBD2; abundance: .; j_gene: TRBJ2-1; v_gene: TRBV5-6; CDR3aa: CASSDASGGYNEQFF; CDR3nt: TGTGCCAGCAGCGACGCTAGCGGCGGGTACAATGAGCAGTTCTTC
d_gene: .; abundance: once; j_gene: TRBJ2-7; v_gene: TRBV12-5; CDR3aa: CASAYLGEQYF; CDR3nt: TGTGCTAGTGCCTATTTGGGCGAGCAGTACTTC
d_gene: .; abundance: .; j_gene: TRBJ2-2; v_gene: TRBV5-1; CDR3aa: CASSLTILWTGELFF; CDR3nt: TGCGCCAGCAGCTTGACCATACTATGGACCGGGGAGCTGTTTTTT
d_gene: .; abundance: .; j_gene: TRBJ1-1; v_gene: TRBV9; CDR3aa: CASSVAAPDTEAFF; CDR3nt: TGTGCCAGCAGCGTAGCAGCGCCGGACACTGAAGCTTTCTTT
d_gene: .; abundance: .; j_gene: TRBJ2-2; v_gene: TRBV7-8; CDR3aa: CASRPQGPLTGELFF; CDR3nt: TGTGCCAGCAGACCGCAGGGGCCCCTCACCGGGGAGCTGTTTTTT
d_gene: .; abundance: .; j_gene: TRBJ1-1; v_gene: TRBV6-6; CDR3aa: CASSYSKGNTEAFF; CDR3nt: TGTGCCAGCAGTTACTCGAAGGGGAACACTGAAGCTTTCTTT
d_gene: TRBD1; abundance: .; j_gene: TRBJ2-7; v_gene: TRBV5-6; CDR3aa: CASSRSDRGRGYEQYF; CDR3nt: TGTGCCAGCAGCCGATCAGACAGGGGGCGCGGTTACGAGCAGTACTTC
d_gene: TRBD2; abundance: .; j_gene: TRBJ2-7; v_gene: TRBV2; CDR3aa: CASSVLAGVGEQYF; CDR3nt: TGTGCCAGCAGTGTACTAGCGGGAGTGGGCGAGCAGTACTTC
d_gene: .; abundance: once; j_gene: TRBJ1-5; v_gene: TRBV27; CDR3aa: CASSLLGGNQPQHF; CDR3nt: TGTGCCAGCAGTTTACTTGGGGGGAATCAGCCCCAGCATTTT